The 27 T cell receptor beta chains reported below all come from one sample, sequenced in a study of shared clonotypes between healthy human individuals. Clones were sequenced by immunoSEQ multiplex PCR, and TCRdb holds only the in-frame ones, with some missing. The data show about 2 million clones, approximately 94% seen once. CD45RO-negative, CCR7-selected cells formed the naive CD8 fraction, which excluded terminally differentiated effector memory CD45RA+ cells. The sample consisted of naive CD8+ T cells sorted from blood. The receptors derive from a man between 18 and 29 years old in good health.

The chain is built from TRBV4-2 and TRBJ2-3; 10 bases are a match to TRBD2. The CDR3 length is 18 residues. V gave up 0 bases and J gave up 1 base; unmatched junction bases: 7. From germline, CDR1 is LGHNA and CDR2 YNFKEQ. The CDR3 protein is CASSQEFGLAGGTDTQYF. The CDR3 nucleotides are TGTGCCAGCAGCCAAGAGTTTGGGCTAGCGGGAGGCACAGATACGCAGTATTTT.

CDR3 sequence reads: CASSFEDLYYEQYF. CDR3 nucleotide sequence: TGCGCCAGCAGCTTCGAAGACTTATACTACGAGCAGTACTTC. The V and J genes are TRBV5-1 and TRBJ2-7; D is undetermined. Trimming pared 2 bases from V and 3 bases from J, leaving 12 bases between. Germline assignment: CDR1 SGHRS and CDR2 YFSETQ. The CDR3 contains 14 residues.

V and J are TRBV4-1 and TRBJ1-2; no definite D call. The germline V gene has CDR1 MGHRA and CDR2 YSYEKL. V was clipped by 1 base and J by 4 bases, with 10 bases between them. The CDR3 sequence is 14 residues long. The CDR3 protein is CASSQARVGYGYTF. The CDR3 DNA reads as TGCGCCAGCAGCCAAGCCCGGGTGGGCTATGGCTACACCTTC.

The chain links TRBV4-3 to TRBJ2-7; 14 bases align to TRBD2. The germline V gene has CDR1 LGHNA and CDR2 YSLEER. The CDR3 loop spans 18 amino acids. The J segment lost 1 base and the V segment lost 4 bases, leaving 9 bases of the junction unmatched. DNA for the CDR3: TGCGCCAGCAGCCCGGGACTAGCGGGAGTGGAGGGGTCCTACGAGCAGTACTTC. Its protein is CASSPGLAGVEGSYEQYF.

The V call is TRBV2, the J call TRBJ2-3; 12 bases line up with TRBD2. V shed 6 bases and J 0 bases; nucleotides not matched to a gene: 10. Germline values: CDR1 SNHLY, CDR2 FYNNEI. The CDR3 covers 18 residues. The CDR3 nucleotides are TGTGCCAGCAGAGGGGCCACTAGCGGGAGGCCCAGCACAGATACGCAGTATTTT. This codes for CASRGATSGRPSTDTQYF.

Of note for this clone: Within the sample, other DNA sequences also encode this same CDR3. The CDR3 reads CASSPSGSSTDTQYF. The DNA for the CDR3 is TGTGCCAGCAGCCCCAGCGGGAGTAGCACAGATACGCAGTATTTT. The J gene is TRBJ2-3, the V gene TRBV7-9; 8 bases map to TRBD2. Germline-derived CDR1 and CDR2 are SEHNR and FQNEAQ (reference sequence). The CDR3 runs 15 residues. V lost 5 bases and J lost 0; bases outside the gene matches: 4.

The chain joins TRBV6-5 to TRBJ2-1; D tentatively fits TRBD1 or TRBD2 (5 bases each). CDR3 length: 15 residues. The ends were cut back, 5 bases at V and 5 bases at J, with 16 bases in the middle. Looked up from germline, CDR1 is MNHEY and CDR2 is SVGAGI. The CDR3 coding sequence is TGTGCCAGCAGTGGCGACGGGACGGTGAACAATGAGCAGTTCTTC. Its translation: CASSGDGTVNNEQFF.

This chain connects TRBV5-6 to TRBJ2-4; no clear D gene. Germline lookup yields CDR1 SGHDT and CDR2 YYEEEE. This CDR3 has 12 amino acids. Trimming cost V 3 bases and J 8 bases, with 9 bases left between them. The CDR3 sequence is CASSSHTDIQYF. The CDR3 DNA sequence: TGTGCCAGCAGCTCGCATACCGACATTCAGTACTTC. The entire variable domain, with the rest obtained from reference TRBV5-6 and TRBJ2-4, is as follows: DAGVTQSPTHLIKTRGQQVTLRCSPKSGHDTVSWYQQALGQGPQFIFQYYEEEERQRGNFPDRFSGHQFPNYSSELNVNALLLGDSALYLCASSSHTDIQYFGAGTRLSVL.

The CDR3 DNA reads as TGTGCCAGCAGTCGACAGGGGGCTTGGAATGAGCAGTTCTTC. This translates into CASSRQGAWNEQFF. This chain links TRBV27 with TRBJ2-1, with TRBD1 matching 10 bases. This CDR3 is built from 14 residues. CDR1 and CDR2 from the germline V gene are MNHEY and SMNVEV (reference sequence). Losses at the gene ends were 5 bases for V and 7 bases for J; bases not matched to a gene: 5.

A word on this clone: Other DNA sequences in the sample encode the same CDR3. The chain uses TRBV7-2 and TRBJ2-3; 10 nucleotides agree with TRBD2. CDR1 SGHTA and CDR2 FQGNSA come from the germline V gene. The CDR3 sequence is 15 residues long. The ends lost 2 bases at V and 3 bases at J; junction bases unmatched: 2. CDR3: CASSLLAGVTDTQYF. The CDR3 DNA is TGTGCCAGCAGCTTACTAGCGGGAGTAACAGATACGCAGTATTTT.

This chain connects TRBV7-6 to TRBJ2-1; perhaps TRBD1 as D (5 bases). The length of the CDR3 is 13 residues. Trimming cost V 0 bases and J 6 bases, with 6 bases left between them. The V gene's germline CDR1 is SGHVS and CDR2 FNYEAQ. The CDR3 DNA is TGTGCCAGCAGCTTAGCAGGGGTCAATGAGCAGTTCTTC. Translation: CASSLAGVNEQFF. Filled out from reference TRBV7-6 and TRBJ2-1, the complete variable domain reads GAGVSQSPRYKVTKRGQDVALRCDPISGHVSLYWYRQALGQGPEFLTYFNYEAQQDKSGLPNDRFSAERPEGSISTLTIQRTEQRDSAMYRCASSLAGVNEQFFGPGTRLTVL.

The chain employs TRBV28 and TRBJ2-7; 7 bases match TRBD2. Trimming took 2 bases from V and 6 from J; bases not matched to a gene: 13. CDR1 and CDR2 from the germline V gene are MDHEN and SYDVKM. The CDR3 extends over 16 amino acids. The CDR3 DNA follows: TGTGCCAGCAGTTTAAGTTTGGGGAGGGAGATTCGCGAGCAGTACTTC. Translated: CASSLSLGREIREQYF. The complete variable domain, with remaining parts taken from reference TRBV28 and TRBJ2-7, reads DVKVTQSSRYLVKRTGEKVFLECVQDMDHENMFWYRQDPGLGLRLIYFSYDVKMKEKGDIPEGYSVSREKKERFSLILESASTNQTSMYLCASSLSLGREIREQYFGPGTRLTVT.

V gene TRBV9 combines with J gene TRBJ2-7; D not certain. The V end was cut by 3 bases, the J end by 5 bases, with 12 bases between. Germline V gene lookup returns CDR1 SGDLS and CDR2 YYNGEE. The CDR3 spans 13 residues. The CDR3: CASSGRSGNEQYF. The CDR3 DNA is TGTGCCAGCAGCGGACGTTCGGGCAACGAGCAGTACTTC.

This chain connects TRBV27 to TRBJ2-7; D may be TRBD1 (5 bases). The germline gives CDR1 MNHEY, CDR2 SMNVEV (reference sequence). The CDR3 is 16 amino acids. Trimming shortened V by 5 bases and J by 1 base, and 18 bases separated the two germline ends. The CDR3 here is CASSPNLGAISYEQYF. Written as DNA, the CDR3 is TGTGCCAGCAGTCCGAATTTAGGGGCAATTTCCTACGAGCAGTACTTC.

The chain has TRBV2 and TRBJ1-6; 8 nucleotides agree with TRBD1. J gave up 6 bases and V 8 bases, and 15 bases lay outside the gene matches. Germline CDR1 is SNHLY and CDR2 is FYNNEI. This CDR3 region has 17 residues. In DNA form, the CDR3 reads TGTGCCAGCTCGGTCGGGCAGGGGGCATGGAGTAATTCACCCCTCCACTTT. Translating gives CASSVGQGAWSNSPLHF.

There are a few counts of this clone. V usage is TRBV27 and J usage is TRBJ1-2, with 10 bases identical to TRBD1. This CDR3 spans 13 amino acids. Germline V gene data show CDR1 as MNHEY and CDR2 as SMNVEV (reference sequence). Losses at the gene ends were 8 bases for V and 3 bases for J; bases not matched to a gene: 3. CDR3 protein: CASLGQGDYGYTF. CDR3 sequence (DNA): TGTGCCAGCTTAGGACAGGGGGACTATGGCTACACCTTC.

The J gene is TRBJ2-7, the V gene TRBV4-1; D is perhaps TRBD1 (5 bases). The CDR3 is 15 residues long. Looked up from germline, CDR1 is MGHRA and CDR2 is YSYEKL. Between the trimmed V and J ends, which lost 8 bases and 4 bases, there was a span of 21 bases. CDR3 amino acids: CASGPRIGDLYEQYF. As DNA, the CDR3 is TGCGCCAGCGGGCCCCGGATAGGGGATTTGTACGAGCAGTACTTC.

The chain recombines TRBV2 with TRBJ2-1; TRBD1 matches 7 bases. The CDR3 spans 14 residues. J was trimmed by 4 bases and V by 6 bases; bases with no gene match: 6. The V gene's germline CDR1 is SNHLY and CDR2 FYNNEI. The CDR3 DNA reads TGTGCCAGCAGCCCCGGGACAGATTACAATGAGCAGTTCTTC. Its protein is CASSPGTDYNEQFF. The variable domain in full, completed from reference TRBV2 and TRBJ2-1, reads EPEVTQTPSHQVTQMGQEVILRCVPISNHLYFYWYRQILGQKVEFLVSFYNNEISEKSEIFDDQFSVERPDGSNFTLKIRSTKLEDSAMYFCASSPGTDYNEQFFGPGTRLTVL.

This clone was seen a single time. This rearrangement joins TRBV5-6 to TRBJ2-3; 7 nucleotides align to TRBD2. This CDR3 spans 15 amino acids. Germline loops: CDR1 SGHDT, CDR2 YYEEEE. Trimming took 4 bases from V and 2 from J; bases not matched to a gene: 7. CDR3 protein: CASSPLAETTDTQYF. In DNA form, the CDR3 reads TGTGCCAGCAGCCCGCTAGCGGAGACCACAGATACGCAGTATTTT.

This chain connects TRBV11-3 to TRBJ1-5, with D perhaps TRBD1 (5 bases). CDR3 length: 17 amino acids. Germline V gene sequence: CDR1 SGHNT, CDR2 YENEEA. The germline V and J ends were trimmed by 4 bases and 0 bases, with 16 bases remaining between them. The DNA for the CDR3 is TGTGCCAGCAGCTACAAAGGGGCGCATGATAGCAATCAGCCCCAGCATTTT. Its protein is CASSYKGAHDSNQPQHF.

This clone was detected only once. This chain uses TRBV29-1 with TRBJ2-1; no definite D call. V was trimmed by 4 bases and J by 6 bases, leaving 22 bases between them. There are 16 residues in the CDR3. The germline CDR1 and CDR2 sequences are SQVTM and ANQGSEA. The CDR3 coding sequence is TGCAGCGTTGCCTCGGACCTATCGGTCGAGCTCAATGAGCAGTTCTTC. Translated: CSVASDLSVELNEQFF.

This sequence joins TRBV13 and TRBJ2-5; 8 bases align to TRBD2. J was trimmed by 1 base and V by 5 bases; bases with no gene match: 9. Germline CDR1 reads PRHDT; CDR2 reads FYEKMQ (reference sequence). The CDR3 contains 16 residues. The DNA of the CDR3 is TGTGCCAGCAGCCCGCAATATAGCGGGATCCAAGAGACCCAGTACTTC. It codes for CASSPQYSGIQETQYF.

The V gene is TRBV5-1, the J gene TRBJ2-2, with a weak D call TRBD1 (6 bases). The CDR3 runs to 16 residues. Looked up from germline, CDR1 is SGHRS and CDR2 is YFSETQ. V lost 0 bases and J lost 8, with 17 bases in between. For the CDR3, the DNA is TGCGCCAGCAGCTTGGAGTCAGGGGTGGTTCGGGGGGAGCTGTTTTTT. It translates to CASSLESGVVRGELFF.

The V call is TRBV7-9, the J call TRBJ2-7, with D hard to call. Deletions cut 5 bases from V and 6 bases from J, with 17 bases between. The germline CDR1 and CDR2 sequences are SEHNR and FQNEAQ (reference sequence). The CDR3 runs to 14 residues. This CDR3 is CASSPSSRPTEQYF. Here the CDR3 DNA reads TGTGCCAGCAGCCCCTCTAGTCGGCCTACCGAGCAGTACTTC.

CDR3 protein: CASSYTPAGELFF. CDR3 bases: TGTGCCAGCAGTTACACACCGGCCGGGGAGCTGTTTTTT. J is TRBJ2-2 and V is TRBV6-5; D is ambiguous. V was shortened by 2 bases and J by 6 bases, with 7 bases between the two germline ends. CDR1 is MNHEY and CDR2 is SVGAGI in the germline V gene. The CDR3 runs 13 residues.

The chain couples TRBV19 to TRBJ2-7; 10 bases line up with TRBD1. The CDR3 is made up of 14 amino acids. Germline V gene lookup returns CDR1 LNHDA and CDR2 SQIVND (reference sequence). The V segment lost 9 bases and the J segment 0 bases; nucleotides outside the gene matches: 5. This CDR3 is CASADRGNSYEQYF. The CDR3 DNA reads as TGTGCCAGCGCGGACAGGGGGAACTCCTACGAGCAGTACTTC.

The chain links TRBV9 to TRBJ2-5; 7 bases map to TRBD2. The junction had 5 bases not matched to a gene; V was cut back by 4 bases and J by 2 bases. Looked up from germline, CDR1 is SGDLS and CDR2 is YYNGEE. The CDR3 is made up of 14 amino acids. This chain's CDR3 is CASSIVGGQETQYF. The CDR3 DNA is TGTGCCAGCAGCATTGTGGGGGGGCAAGAGACCCAGTACTTC.